Included here is one T cell receptor beta chain sequence, with context. The data originate from a study of blood T cell repertoires in COVID-19. In the authors' workflow: The authors estimated nucleated cell counts from reference gene primer amplification. Measured with immunoSEQ multiplex PCR; TCRdb has only the in-frame clones, and not every one. Clone size and the V and J calls come from that table; the DNA yielded D and trimming. The data hold about 120,000 clones, with roughly four fifths observed a single time. Germline V gene data show CDR1 as LGHNA and CDR2 as YNFKEQ. The CDR3 sequence is 14 residues long. J lost 2 bases, V lost 3 bases, and 1 base had no gene match.

The receptor's source is a man aged 65 to 85 with active or convalescent COVID-19. Source material: peripheral blood. The chain couples TRBV4-2 to TRBJ1-5, with 7 bases lining up with TRBD1. The CDR3 is CASSQGTGNQPQHF. The CDR3 nucleotides are TGTGCCAGCAGCCAGGGGACAGGCAATCAGCCCCAGCATTTT.